The 30 T cell receptor beta chains presented below share a single source sample, sequenced in a study of blood T cell repertoires in COVID-19. Measured with immunoSEQ multiplex PCR; TCRdb has only the in-frame clones, and not every one. The sample holds around 110,000 clones, just over 90% seen once. Sequencing input: peripheral blood. The origin of the receptors is a human donor with active COVID-19. The donor label of this sample is uncertain.

V gene TRBV6-2 or TRBV6-3 combines with J gene TRBJ2-3; D not resolved. The CDR3 extends over 13 amino acids. The V gene lost 6 bases and the J gene lost 6 bases, with 13 bases spanning the gap. Germline CDR1 MNHEY, CDR2 SVGEGT. The CDR3 protein is CASSTSRWDTQYF. The CDR3 DNA follows: TGTGCCAGCAGCACGTCCCGGTGGGATACGCAGTATTTT.

This clone was seen only a few times. V is TRBV10-3 and J is TRBJ1-5; 7 nucleotides agree with TRBD1. The CDR3 consists of 15 residues. V lost 5 bases and J lost 4; bases outside the gene matches: 8. Germline CDR1 is ENHRY and CDR2 is SYGVKD. Written as DNA, the CDR3 is TGTGCCATCAGTAGAGATGGACAGGAAAATCAGCCCCAGCATTTT. Protein product: CAISRDGQENQPQHF.

The chain links TRBV7-2 to TRBJ2-2; 9 positions match TRBD1. The ends lost 7 bases at V and 5 bases at J; junction bases unmatched: 11. In germline, CDR1 is SGHTA, CDR2 FQGNSA. CDR3 length equals 16 residues. CDR3 sequence reads: CASILGGTGRTGELFF. The CDR3 nucleotides read TGTGCCAGCATCCTAGGGGGGACAGGGAGGACCGGGGAGCTGTTTTTT.

This rearrangement joins TRBV1 to TRBJ1-1. TRBV1 is a known pseudogene. The CDR3 is 10 residues long. The DNA for the CDR3 is TGCACCAGCAGCCAGGAGGAAGCTTTCTTT. Its protein is CTSSQEEAFF.

This sequence joins TRBV4-1 and TRBJ2-7; D might be TRBD1 (8 bases). This CDR3 is 17 amino acids long. Germline loops: CDR1 MGHRA, CDR2 YSYEKL. The V gene lost 4 bases and the J gene lost 2 bases, with 21 bases spanning the gap. The CDR3: CASSRTTTGGGPYEQYF. The DNA for the CDR3 is TGCGCCAGCAGCCGCACGACCACAGGGGGGGGTCCCTACGAGCAGTACTTC.

J is TRBJ1-5 and V is TRBV18; 9 bases match TRBD1. V trimming: 0 bases; J trimming: 1 base; junction bases outside the gene matches: 1. The CDR3 extends over 16 amino acids. Looked up from germline, CDR1 is KGHSH and CDR2 is LQKENI. CDR3 nucleotide sequence: TGTGCCAGCTCACCACCCGGGACAGGGAGCAATCAGCCCCAGCATTTT. It yields the protein CASSPPGTGSNQPQHF.

The rearrangement joins TRBV12-3 or TRBV12-4 to TRBJ1-2; D is undetermined. This CDR3 spans 12 amino acids. Deletions cut 1 base from V and 11 bases from J, with 11 bases between. DNA of the CDR3: TGTGCCAGCAGTTTAGTAGGCAGCGGGTACACCTTC. It codes for CASSLVGSGYTF.

This clone was detected a few times. The rearrangement uses TRBV5-8 and TRBJ2-3, with 10 nucleotides matching TRBD2. Trimming took 1 base from V and 1 from J; bases not matched to a gene: 9. This CDR3 region has 18 residues. Germline V gives CDR1 SGHTS, CDR2 YDEGEE. CDR3 DNA: TGTGCCAGCAGCTTGAGAACTAGCGGGGTAGTTGGCACAGATACGCAGTATTTT. Its translation is CASSLRTSGVVGTDTQYF. The whole variable domain, filled in from reference TRBV5-8 and TRBJ2-3, reads EAGVTQSPTHLIKTRGQQATLRCSPISGHTSVYWYQQALGLGLQFLLWYDEGEERNRGNFPPRFSGRQFPNYSSELNVNALELEDSALYLCASSLRTSGVVGTDTQYFGPGTRLTVL.

V usage is TRBV7-9 and J usage is TRBJ2-3, with 7 bases matching TRBD1. Per the germline V gene, CDR1 is SEHNR and CDR2 is FQNEAQ (reference sequence). The CDR3 contains 16 residues. V was pared by 4 bases and J by 0 bases, with 7 bases of the junction left unmatched. The CDR3 DNA is TGTGCCAGCAGCTCACCCCAGGGGGATAGCACAGATACGCAGTATTTT. Protein product: CASSSPQGDSTDTQYF.

The chain is built from TRBV6-5 and TRBJ1-1, with D possibly matching TRBD1 (6 bases). V was shortened by 4 bases and J by 0 bases, with 15 bases between the two germline ends. CDR1 and CDR2 (germline): MNHEY, SVGAGI. The CDR3 is 16 residues long. This CDR3 reads CASSSTGRALNTEAFF. CDR3 DNA sequence: TGTGCCAGCAGTTCAACAGGGAGGGCCTTGAACACTGAAGCTTTCTTT.

CDR3 in amino acids: CASSSPQTGGRDTEAFF. The CDR3 DNA is TGTGCCAGCAGCTCCCCTCAGACAGGGGGCAGGGACACTGAAGCTTTCTTT. The chain is built from TRBV11-2 and TRBJ1-1; TRBD1 matches at 10 bases. The CDR3 runs to 17 residues. CDR1 and CDR2 from the germline V gene are SGHAT and FQNNGV. V gave up 4 bases and J gave up 3 bases; unmatched junction bases: 11.

This clone was observed a few times. The chain employs TRBV27 and TRBJ1-5; possibly TRBD1 for D (6 bases). This CDR3 has 14 residues. V was pared by 8 bases and J by 4 bases, with 15 bases between. Germline V gene lookup returns CDR1 MNHEY and CDR2 SMNVEV (reference sequence). The CDR3 DNA reads TGTGCCAGCGGACCACAGGGTTTGAATCAGCCCCAGCATTTT. Amino acids: CASGPQGLNQPQHF.

V usage is TRBV3-1 (or the pseudogene TRBV3-2) and J usage is TRBJ1-2; D is ambiguous. Trimming shortened V by 0 bases and J by 2 bases, and 13 bases separated the two germline ends. Germline V lookup: CDR1 LGHDT, CDR2 YNNKEL (reference sequence). This CDR3 contains 16 residues. CDR3 sequence reads: CASSQDDEVGNYGYTF. The CDR3 nucleotides read TGTGCCAGCAGCCAAGATGACGAGGTCGGGAACTATGGCTACACCTTC.

There are a few counts of this clone. The sample carries other DNA sequences with the same CDR3. V usage is TRBV4-3 and J usage is TRBJ2-7, with unresolved D. The CDR3 runs 13 residues. V dropped 0 bases and J dropped 3 bases, with 6 bases sitting between them. Per the germline V gene, CDR1 is LGHNA and CDR2 is YSLEER. The CDR3 spells CASSQDSGYEQYF. The CDR3 region has the DNA TGCGCCAGCAGCCAAGATTCGGGCTACGAGCAGTACTTC.

The CDR3 region is CAIRTGQGGETEAFF. Here the CDR3 DNA reads TGTGCCATCAGGACGGGACAGGGAGGGGAAACTGAAGCTTTCTTT. The chain is built from TRBV10-3 and TRBJ1-1, with TRBD1 identical over 9 bases. This CDR3 region has 15 residues. Looked up from germline, CDR1 is ENHRY and CDR2 is SYGVKD. V shed 6 bases, J shed 5 bases, and the junction held 10 bases outside the gene matches.

This sequence joins TRBV3-1 (or the pseudogene TRBV3-2) and TRBJ1-1; D ambiguous. Germline assignment: CDR1 LGHDT and CDR2 YNNKEL (reference sequence). V was trimmed by 5 bases and J by 0 bases, leaving 10 bases between them. The CDR3 totals 14 residues. The CDR3 sequence: CASSEVGLNTEAFF. The CDR3 nucleotides are TGTGCCAGCAGCGAAGTCGGTTTGAACACTGAAGCTTTCTTT.

The CDR3 reads CSVKTDRGGNQPQHF. Written as DNA, the CDR3 is TGCAGCGTGAAAACGGACAGGGGTGGCAATCAGCCCCAGCATTTT. The V gene is TRBV29-1, the J gene TRBJ1-5; TRBD1 matches 9 bases. Germline CDR1 SQVTM, CDR2 ANQGSEA. The CDR3 has 15 residues. The ends lost 6 bases at V and 2 bases at J; junction bases unmatched: 8.

The rearrangement links TRBV7-6 to TRBJ2-7, with D maybe TRBD2 (7 bases). The CDR3 has 16 residues. V lost 0 bases and J lost 5, with 17 bases in between. Germline V gene sequence: CDR1 SGHVS, CDR2 FNYEAQ. In DNA form, the CDR3 reads TGTGCCAGCAGCTTAGCTTTCTCGGCGGGGGCGGACGAGCAGTACTTC. It yields the protein CASSLAFSAGADEQYF.

The chain has TRBV6-6 and TRBJ2-7; a possible D gene is TRBD1 (6 bases). Germline CDR1 reads MNHNY; CDR2 reads SVGAGI (reference sequence). This CDR3 is 11 amino acids long. The V end was cut by 5 bases, the J end by 6 bases, with 8 bases between. The CDR3 region has the DNA TGTGCCAGCAGTACAGGGTCCGAGCAGTACTTC. It specifies CASSTGSEQYF.

This clone has a single count. The V gene is TRBV30, the J gene TRBJ2-7; D is possibly TRBD1 (6 bases). The germline V gene has CDR1 GTSNPN and CDR2 SVGIG (reference sequence). With 4 bases removed from V and 2 bases from J, the gap between germline ends came to 9 bases. The CDR3 loop spans 12 amino acids. The CDR3 nucleotides read TGTGCCTGGACAGGGGACACCTACGAGCAGTACTTC. Its translation is CAWTGDTYEQYF.

The chain couples TRBV24-1 to TRBJ1-1; TRBD1 agrees at 8 bases. The CDR3 totals 14 residues. The germline V gene has CDR1 KGHDR and CDR2 SFDVKD. Trimming cost V 4 bases and J 11 bases; bases outside gene matches: 11. CDR3 residues: CATSERTGYRGAFF. Here the CDR3 DNA reads TGTGCCACCAGTGAGCGGACAGGGTATAGAGGTGCTTTCTTT.

This chain uses TRBV9 with TRBJ1-1, with D perhaps TRBD1 (5 bases). Germline V gene data show CDR1 as SGDLS and CDR2 as YYNGEE. V lost 0 bases to trimming and J lost 2 bases, with 14 bases between them. The CDR3 covers 16 residues. The CDR3 reads CASSVVLGGVNTEAFF. In DNA form, the CDR3 reads TGTGCCAGCAGCGTAGTGCTTGGGGGGGTTAACACTGAAGCTTTCTTT.

The chain links TRBV7-2 to TRBJ2-5; possible D gene TRBD2, 5 bases. Germline V gene lookup returns CDR1 SGHTA and CDR2 FQGNSA. Trimming shortened V by 4 bases and J by 4 bases, and 10 bases separated the two germline ends. The length of the CDR3 is 13 residues. The CDR3, as DNA: TGTGCCAGCAGCTCGTTACTAGTAGAGACCCAGTACTTC. This codes for CASSSLLVETQYF.

The chain is built from TRBV12-1 and TRBJ2-7; the table names TRBD1, a call not compared with the DNA. TRBV12-1 is noted as a pseudogene. CDR3 length: 20 amino acids. CDR3 coding DNA: TGTGCCAGCAGCTTTTACCAACACAGGGGACGAATCCAACGACTCTACGAGCAGTACTTC. Protein: CASSFYQHRGRIQRLYEQYF.

The rearrangement joins TRBV7-9 to TRBJ2-1; 11 positions agree with TRBD2. The CDR3 has 15 amino acids. V gave up 4 bases and J gave up 6 bases; unmatched junction bases: 5. The germline gives CDR1 SEHNR, CDR2 FQNEAQ (reference sequence). Here the CDR3 DNA reads TGTGCCAGCAGCTCCGGGACTAGCGGTCTCAATGAGCAGTTCTTC. Encoded protein: CASSSGTSGLNEQFF.

The V and J genes are TRBV6-5 and TRBJ2-6; D call uncertain. Germline V gene lookup returns CDR1 MNHEY and CDR2 SVGAGI. The CDR3 is 15 residues long. V was pared by 4 bases and J by 0 bases, with 7 bases between. CDR3 sequence: CASSSLDSGANVLTF. The CDR3 DNA reads as TGTGCCAGCAGTTCCCTAGACTCTGGGGCCAACGTCCTGACTTTC.

The V call is TRBV11-2, the J call TRBJ1-1, with D hard to call. Germline CDR1 SGHAT, CDR2 FQNNGV. Trimming took off 1 base at V and 1 base at J, with 10 bases between the two ends. The CDR3 loop spans 15 amino acids. The chain's CDR3 is CASSLVAVWNTEAFF. The CDR3 nucleotides read TGTGCCAGCAGCTTAGTTGCGGTTTGGAACACTGAAGCTTTCTTT.

The CDR3 DNA is TGTGCCAGCAGTGAATCAGAAGAAGCTTTCTTT. Residues: CASSESEEAFF. The V call is TRBV25-1, the J call TRBJ1-1; D unclear. V lost 1 base to trimming and J lost 8 bases, with 5 bases between them. There are 11 residues in the CDR3. From germline, CDR1 is MGHDK and CDR2 SYGVNS.

The V call is TRBV7-8, the J call TRBJ1-1; a possible D gene is TRBD1 (5 bases). The CDR3 has 14 residues. V lost 5 bases and J lost 0, with 10 bases in between. Germline V gene lookup returns CDR1 SGHVS and CDR2 FQNEAQ. The CDR3 spells CASSHDRVNTEAFF. For the CDR3, the DNA is TGTGCCAGCAGCCATGACAGAGTGAACACTGAAGCTTTCTTT.

This chain uses TRBV7-2 with TRBJ1-1; D is possibly TRBD1 (6 bases). With 2 bases removed from V and 1 base from J, the gap between germline ends came to 14 bases. The CDR3 contains 16 residues. Germline assignment: CDR1 SGHTA and CDR2 FQGNSA. CDR3 sequence reads: CASSLPQGRGNTEAFF. The CDR3 bases are TGTGCCAGCAGCTTACCCCAGGGGAGGGGGAACACTGAAGCTTTCTTT.